This T cell receptor (beta chain) is from a study of T cell changes during pregnancy in multiple sclerosis (dated by TCRdb to the late 2010s). Study-level background: The study looked at changes in the T cell repertoire across pregnancy in women with multiple sclerosis.

The library was built by means of the immunoSEQ multiplex PCR assay. In its TCRdb copy, this immuneACCESS table keeps in-frame sequences only and misses some clones. Where compared with another copy, unresolved V genes explain less than half of these, and the others have no known cause. The sample table contains 45,000 or so clones; only one count was recorded for just over 90% of them. Roughly 1.4% of the sample lies in the top ten. From the cysteine up to the phenylalanine, the CDR3 has a length of 15 residues. Just CDR3 DNA is preserved here, 45 bases in frame from base 1. As encoded in the germline V gene, CDR1 is MGHRA while CDR2 is YSYEKL. Trimming removed 1 base from V and 8 bases from J, leaving 14 bases between the germline ends. This clone has only a few counts. There is no known antigen for this receptor. Base qualities were left out, and no much larger clone turns up one base away.

The source material was PBMCs (not recorded whether the cells were cultured). The sequence came from a female donor with multiple sclerosis, enrolled in a pregnancy study. The receptor chain draws on TRBV4-1 and TRBJ1-4; the D gene assignment is ambiguous. The CDR3 region reads CASSQGRPQEEKLFF. The nucleotides are TGCGCCAGCAGCCAAGGCCGGCCCCAGGAAGAAAAACTGTTTTTT.